Here is one TCR beta chain with its context. These patients, aged 18 to 65, had recently diagnosed hyperthyroidism lasting under 2 months. From around 11 ml of fresh peripheral blood, PBMCs were isolated. This specimen belongs to a study of T cells in Graves' hyperthyroidism and ophthalmopathy. Study-level information: Before any treatment, at initial diagnosis, peripheral blood was collected.

Researchers took RNA transcripts and amplified the TCR beta CDR3 regions from them. During a first-round RT-PCR of the TCR CDR3, the HTBI primer set was used. TCRdb recomputed calls from the multiplex PCR reads with MiXCR, one row per CDR3 protein. This sample has about 290,000 distinct CDR3 sequences; more than 10% occur once, and the top ten carry 6.5% to 10%. V lost 2 bases and J 1 base, leaving 12 bases between the germline ends. The CDR3 runs to 16 residues. CDR1 is LNHDA, CDR2 SQIVND, per germline (reference sequence). Sequencing was carried out using blood. V and J are TRBV19 and TRBJ2-4; D is undetermined. The source is a woman younger than 45 with Graves' hyperthyroidism that later progressed to Graves' ophthalmopathy. In DNA form, the CDR3 reads TGTGCCAGTAGTATAACATTACGGGTGGCCAAAAACATTCAGTACTTC. Its translation is CASSITLRVAKNIQYF.